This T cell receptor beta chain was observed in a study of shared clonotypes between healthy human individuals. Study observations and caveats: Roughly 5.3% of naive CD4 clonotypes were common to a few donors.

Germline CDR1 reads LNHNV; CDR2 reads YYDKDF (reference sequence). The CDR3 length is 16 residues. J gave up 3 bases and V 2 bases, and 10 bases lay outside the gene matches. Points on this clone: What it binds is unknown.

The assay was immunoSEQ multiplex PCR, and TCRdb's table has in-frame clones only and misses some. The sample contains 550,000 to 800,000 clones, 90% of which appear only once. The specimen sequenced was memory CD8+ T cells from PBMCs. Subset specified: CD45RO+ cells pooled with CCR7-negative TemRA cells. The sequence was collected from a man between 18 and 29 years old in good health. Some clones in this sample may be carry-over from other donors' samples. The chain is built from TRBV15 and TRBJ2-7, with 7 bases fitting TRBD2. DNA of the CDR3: TGTGCCACCAGCAGATCCCTGGGGGGGACGGTCTACGAGCAGTACTTC. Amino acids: CATSRSLGGTVYEQYF.